This T cell receptor (beta chain) was recorded in a study of beta chain features in type 1 diabetes (dated by TCRdb to the late 2010s). For the wider study: No differences in mean age, gender distribution, total cell number or subset yield were found between patients and healthy donors. The study compared TCRB repertoires of sorted circulating CD4+ T cell subsets between recently diagnosed type 1 diabetes patients and matched healthy donors. Whereas all 30 or so donors provided naive and central memory subsets, regulatory and stem cell-like memory subsets were isolated from just 8 patients and roughly 8 healthy donors. A total of 107,917,701 sorted cells were examined across all samples, and RNA yield correlated strongly with the number of cells per subset.

The entire isolated RNA was reverse transcribed using the High Capacity cDNA Reverse Transcription Kit, and thus expressed TCRB transcripts were sequenced. Deep immunoSEQ sequencing was applied to naive, central memory and regulatory T cell samples, giving an average of around 3.8 million total reads per sample. After sorted cells were lysed in RLT buffer, RNA was extracted with DNase-treated RNeasy Micro or Mini kits, with the choice depending on cell number. Each cell subset was processed separately to prevent cross-contamination, with patient and healthy donor samples processed together. TCRB sequences were amplified from cDNA with the immunoSEQ multiplex PCR, producing 87-bp fragments spanning the CDR3 region. Sequencing of the amplicons was done on the Illumina HiSeq platform. The authors' pipeline ran thus. Synthetic template baselines were used to correct PCR bias computationally, reads within Hamming distance 2 were collapsed, and singletons that could not be merged were discarded. By aligning reads against IMGT, V, D and J genes, CDR3 length, and insertions or deletions at six rearrangement sites were assigned. Within each subset, clonotype counts were normalized to sorted cell number, after which true diversity and Gini coefficients were computed with the tcR R package. Repertoire sharing was quantified using the overlap coefficient calculated on TCRB nucleotide sequences. As a proxy for the pre-selection repertoire, out-of-frame TCRB sequences from naive cells were analyzed. TCRdb mirrors the immuneACCESS table, restricted to in-frame sequences. Some clones are absent from its copies; in checked studies, under half trace to an unresolved V gene, and the reason for the others is unknown. That table is the source of V, J and clone size, and D and trimming were worked out from the DNA. Counted in this sample were 810,000 or so clones; roughly 15% of them appeared once. The ten largest account for about 0.02% of the sample.

The paper as a whole reports these results and caveats: Sequencing cDNA rather than genomic DNA could over-represent highly expressing activated cells, although activation and CD3 levels did not differ between groups. Naive, central memory and regulatory TCRB repertoires appeared to be more similar among patients than among healthy donors. Patients with type 1 diabetes made fewer insertions and deleted more nucleotides at VDJ recombination sites, implying thymic rearrangement abnormalities. Because small numbers of individuals were included in the HLA sub-analyses, any influence of HLA type on TCRB rearrangement was left unresolved. In all four CD4+ subsets, TCRB CDR3 length was moderately but significantly shorter in type 1 diabetes patients. PCR may preferentially amplify shorter templates, but because patient and control samples were amplified and corrected together, any resulting skew would affect both groups equally.

A single peripheral blood draw of about 116 mL on average was collected from each donor into heparinised tubes. A BD FACSAria II was used to sort naive, central memory, regulatory and stem cell-like memory CD4+ T cells with a panel that included CD45RO, CCR7, CD25, CD127, CD95 and CD27. Every sorted population had a purity above 98%. Right away, PBMCs were isolated by Lymphoprep density gradient centrifugation and were stained directly, with no culture step. Samples were stained and sorted in pairs, with one healthy donor and one patient per experiment, so that batch effects were minimized. Per the germline V gene, SGDLS is the CDR1 and YYNGEE is the CDR2. Relative to germline, V is 0 bases shorter and J is 2 bases shorter, with 12 bases between their ends. The cysteine opens and the phenylalanine closes a CDR3 of 16 amino acids. Of the read, only the CDR3 DNA is kept; its 48 bases are in frame from base 1.

This clone was recorded a few times. The antigen it binds to is not known. No base qualities exist here, and no much larger clone lies one base off it. The clonotype originates from a woman between 18 and 29 years old in good health. Specimen: naive CD4+ T cells from blood. Reading the label with the study, this specimen's cell subset or site is: true naive CD4+ T cells. The sequence links TRBV9 to TRBJ2-1, with the D gene too uncertain to name. The DNA sequence is TGTGCCAGCAGCGTAGGGCATTCCCGAACCTACAATGAGCAGTTCTTC. Its protein reads: CASSVGHSRTYNEQFF.